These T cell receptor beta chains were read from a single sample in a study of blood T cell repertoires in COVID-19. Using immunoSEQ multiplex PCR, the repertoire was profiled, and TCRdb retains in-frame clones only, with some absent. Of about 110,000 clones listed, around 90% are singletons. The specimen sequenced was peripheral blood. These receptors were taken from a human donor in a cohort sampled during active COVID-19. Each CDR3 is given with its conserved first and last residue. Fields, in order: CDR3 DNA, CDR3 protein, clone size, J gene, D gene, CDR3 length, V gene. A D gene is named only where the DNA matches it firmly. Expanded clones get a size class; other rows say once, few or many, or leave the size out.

DNA: TGTGCCGTAGGACAGGGGCCAATCCAGTACTTC
CDR3: CAVGQGPIQYF
size: -
J: TRBJ2-7
D: TRBD1
length: 11
V: TRBV6-5

DNA: TGTGCCACCAGCAGAGATATTGGACAGTCCTACGAGCAGTACTTC
CDR3: CATSRDIGQSYEQYF
size: -
J: TRBJ2-7
D: -
length: 15
V: TRBV15

DNA: TGTGCCAGCAGCCTCCAGGGCAGTCGCTATGGCTACACCTTC
CDR3: CASSLQGSRYGYTF
size: -
J: TRBJ1-2
D: -
length: 14
V: TRBV21-1

DNA: TGTGCCATGGACTACAACCATGAGCAGTTCTTC
CDR3: CAMDYNHEQFF
size: -
J: TRBJ2-1
D: -
length: 11
V: TRBV7-2

DNA: TGTGCCAGCAGCGTAGAGGTGGTTGGACAGGGGTGGCCTAGCTCCTACAATGAGCAGTTCTTC
CDR3: CASSVEVVGQGWPSSYNEQFF
size: -
J: TRBJ2-1
D: TRBD1
length: 21
V: TRBV9

DNA: TGTGCCAGCAGCCCCCTACCCCAGGGGAGTAATTCACCCCTCCACTTT
CDR3: CASSPLPQGSNSPLHF
size: -
J: TRBJ1-6
D: -
length: 16
V: TRBV7-6

DNA: TGTGCCAGCAAATACGGAGGGAGGGATCCAGGAAACACCATATATTTT
CDR3: CASKYGGRDPGNTIYF
size: -
J: TRBJ1-3
D: -
length: 16
V: TRBV7-2

DNA: TGTGCCAGTAGCGCGGACAGGGAGCCTGGAAACACCATATATTTT
CDR3: CASSADREPGNTIYF
size: -
J: TRBJ1-3
D: TRBD1
length: 15
V: TRBV19

DNA: TGTGCCAGCAGCCCCAGGGGGTCGGGCTATGGCTACACCTTC
CDR3: CASSPRGSGYGYTF
size: -
J: TRBJ1-2
D: TRBD1
length: 14
V: TRBV6-5

DNA: TGTGCCAGCAGTTTCAACTCTGGAAACACCATATATTTT
CDR3: CASSFNSGNTIYF
size: -
J: TRBJ1-3
D: -
length: 13
V: TRBV28

DNA: TGTGCCATCTTGAGGGCACTCAGCTCTGGAAACACCATATATTTT
CDR3: CAILRALSSGNTIYF
size: few
J: TRBJ1-3
D: -
length: 15
V: TRBV7-9

DNA: TGTGCCAGCAGCTTAGCCGGGACAGGGATCTATGGCTACACCTTC
CDR3: CASSLAGTGIYGYTF
size: -
J: TRBJ1-2
D: TRBD1
length: 15
V: TRBV6-5

DNA: TGCAGCGTTGAGGATTACAGGGGCCTGGGCTACACCTTC
CDR3: CSVEDYRGLGYTF
size: -
J: TRBJ1-2
D: TRBD1
length: 13
V: TRBV29-1

DNA: TGTGCCAGTAGGAAACAGGGGGCGGAAGGGGCCAACGTCCTGACTTTC
CDR3: CASRKQGAEGANVLTF
size: -
J: TRBJ2-6
D: TRBD1
length: 16
V: TRBV19

DNA: TGTGCCAGCAGCTTCGGGGGGGTTAGCTACAATGAGCAGTTCTTC
CDR3: CASSFGGVSYNEQFF
size: -
J: TRBJ2-1
D: TRBD2
length: 15
V: TRBV5-6

DNA: TGTGCCAGCAGTTACAGGGTTGGTGGCTACACCTTC
CDR3: CASSYRVGGYTF
size: -
J: TRBJ1-2
D: -
length: 12
V: TRBV28

DNA: TGTGCCAGCTCCTCTGCGACTAACACTGAAGCTTTCTTT
CDR3: CASSSATNTEAFF
size: -
J: TRBJ1-1
D: -
length: 13
V: TRBV18

DNA: TGTGCCAGCAGTGTGGAGGGGGCGAACTATGGCTACACCTTC
CDR3: CASSVEGANYGYTF
size: few
J: TRBJ1-2
D: TRBD1
length: 14
V: TRBV2

DNA: TGTGCCAGCAGCTTGGTAGGGCTAGCGGGGGGGCCGCGGGAGACCCAGTACTTC
CDR3: CASSLVGLAGGPRETQYF
size: -
J: TRBJ2-5
D: TRBD2
length: 18
V: TRBV5-4

DNA: TGTGCCAGCAGCTTCAGGGGGTCAGAATTGTTTTTT
CDR3: CASSFRGSELFF
size: -
J: TRBJ2-2
D: TRBD1
length: 12
V: TRBV5-5

DNA: TGTGCCAGCAGCTGGGGCGGGGGCCCTAATGAGCAGTTCTTC
CDR3: CASSWGGGPNEQFF
size: -
J: TRBJ2-1
D: -
length: 14
V: TRBV13

DNA: TGTGCCAGCACTCCGGGGGCGGGGGGGGGCACAGATACGCAGTATTTT
CDR3: CASTPGAGGGTDTQYF
size: -
J: TRBJ2-3
D: TRBD2
length: 16
V: TRBV5-4

DNA: TGTGCCAGCAGCACGGTGACACCCGGCCTTCACTACGAGCAGTACTTC
CDR3: CASSTVTPGLHYEQYF
size: -
J: TRBJ2-7
D: -
length: 16
V: TRBV5-6

DNA: TGTGCCAGCAGTGAAGGAGTGGGTCAGGGTGAAGCTTTCTTT
CDR3: CASSEGVGQGEAFF
size: -
J: TRBJ1-1
D: -
length: 14
V: TRBV6-1

DNA: TGTGCCAGCTCACTCCGCAGGGGGCTGGTGAATGAGCAGTTCTTC
CDR3: CASSLRRGLVNEQFF
size: -
J: TRBJ2-1
D: TRBD1
length: 15
V: TRBV18

DNA: TGTGCCAGCAGCGTAGACTGGCGGCTTACCTACGAGCAGTACTTC
CDR3: CASSVDWRLTYEQYF
size: -
J: TRBJ2-7
D: -
length: 15
V: TRBV9

DNA: TGTGCCAGCAGCCAGACAGGGTCCCCAAGGAACACTGAAGCTTTCTTT
CDR3: CASSQTGSPRNTEAFF
size: -
J: TRBJ1-1
D: TRBD1
length: 16
V: TRBV7-9